This T cell receptor beta chain appears in the sequencing data of a study of blood T cell repertoires in COVID-19. This table comes from immunoSEQ multiplex PCR, and its TCRdb copy is limited to in-frame clones, with some not included. The sample has some 220,000 clones; about 83% are singletons. After removal of 0 bases from V and 0 bases from J, the junction contained 18 bases not matched to a gene. Germline V lookup: CDR1 LGHDT, CDR2 YNNKEL (reference sequence). The CDR3 runs to 22 residues. The rearrangement uses TRBV3-1 (or the pseudogene TRBV3-2) and TRBJ2-2, with 8 bases identical to TRBD2. The sample comprised peripheral blood. The TCR originated in a woman younger than 45 with COVID-19, enrolled during active disease. CDR3 amino acids: CASSQDVSSGGKDGTNTGELFF. The CDR3 nucleotides read TGTGCCAGCAGCCAAGATGTTTCGAGCGGGGGTAAGGACGGGACGAACACCGGGGAGCTGTTTTTT.